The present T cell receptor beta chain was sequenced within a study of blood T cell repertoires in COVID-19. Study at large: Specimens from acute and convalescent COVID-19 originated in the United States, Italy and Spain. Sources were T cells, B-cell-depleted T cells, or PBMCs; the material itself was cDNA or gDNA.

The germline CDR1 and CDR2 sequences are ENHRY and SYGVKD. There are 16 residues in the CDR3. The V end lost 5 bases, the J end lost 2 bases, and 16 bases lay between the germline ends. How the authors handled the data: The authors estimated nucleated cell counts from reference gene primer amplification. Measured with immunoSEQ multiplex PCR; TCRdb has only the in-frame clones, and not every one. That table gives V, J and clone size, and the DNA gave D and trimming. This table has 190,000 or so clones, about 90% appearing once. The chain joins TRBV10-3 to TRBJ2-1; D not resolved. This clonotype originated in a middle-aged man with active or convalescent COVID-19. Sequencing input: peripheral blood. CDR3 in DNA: TGTGCCATCAGTATGGGCCCCCGTACACCCTACAATGAGCAGTTCTTC. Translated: CAISMGPRTPYNEQFF.